The clone carrying this T cell receptor (beta chain) was recorded at least ten times. The study amplified TCR beta CDR3 regions using RNA transcripts. An opening RT-PCR round employed HTBI primers and preceded a second-round multiplex PCR. TCRdb re-called the multiplex PCR reads through MiXCR, storing one row per CDR3 protein. Of about half a million distinct CDR3 sequences in the sample, 13% to 15% were seen once. Per germline, CDR1 SQVTM and CDR2 ANQGSEA. V was clipped by 2 bases and J by 4 bases, with 11 bases between them. This CDR3 region has 13 residues. The record originates from a study of Graves' ophthalmopathy and Graves' hyperthyroidism. Having ophthalmopathy, the donors showed moderate-to-severe activity, CAS ≥3 and NOSPECS ≥4, with disease lasting under 3 months. Enrollment excluded any patients with other autoimmune diseases, uncontrolled infections, pregnancy or lactation. Establishment of the diagnosis relied upon clinical symptoms, serum thyroxine, TRAb, thyroid ultrasound and orbital computed tomography.

The chain uses TRBV29-1 and TRBJ1-2; D gene uncertain. The clonotype was recovered from a woman in her 30s with Graves' ophthalmopathy. Sample: blood. DNA for the CDR3: TGCAGCGTTGAATCCTACGACGGCTATGGCTACACCTTC. Translation: CSVESYDGYGYTF.